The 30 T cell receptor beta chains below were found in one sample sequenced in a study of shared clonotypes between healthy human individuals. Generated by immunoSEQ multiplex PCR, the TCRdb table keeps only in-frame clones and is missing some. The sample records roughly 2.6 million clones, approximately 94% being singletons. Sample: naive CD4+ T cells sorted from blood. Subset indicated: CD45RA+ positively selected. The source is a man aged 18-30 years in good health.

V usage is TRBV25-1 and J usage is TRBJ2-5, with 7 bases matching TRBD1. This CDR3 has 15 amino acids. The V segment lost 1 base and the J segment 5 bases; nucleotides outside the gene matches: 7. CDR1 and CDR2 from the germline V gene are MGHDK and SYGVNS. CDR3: CASSEFRKGGETQYF. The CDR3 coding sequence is TGTGCCAGCAGTGAATTTCGGAAAGGGGGCGAGACCCAGTACTTC.

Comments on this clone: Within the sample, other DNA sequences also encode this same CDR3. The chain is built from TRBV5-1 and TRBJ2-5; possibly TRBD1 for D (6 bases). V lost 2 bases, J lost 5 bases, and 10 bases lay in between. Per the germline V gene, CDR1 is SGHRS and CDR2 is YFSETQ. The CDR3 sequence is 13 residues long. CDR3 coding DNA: TGCGCCAGCAGCTTAGGGCAGGGGGAGACCCAGTACTTC. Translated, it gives CASSLGQGETQYF.

The CDR3 bases are TGCGCCAGCAGCCAAGATCTAGGGGCAGCGAACACCGGGGAGCTGTTTTTT. Translation gives CASSQDLGAANTGELFF. The chain combines TRBV4-1 with TRBJ2-2; D might be TRBD1 (5 bases). The V end was cut by 0 bases, the J end by 0 bases, with 11 bases between. The germline V gene encodes CDR1 MGHRA and CDR2 YSYEKL. The CDR3 contains 17 residues.

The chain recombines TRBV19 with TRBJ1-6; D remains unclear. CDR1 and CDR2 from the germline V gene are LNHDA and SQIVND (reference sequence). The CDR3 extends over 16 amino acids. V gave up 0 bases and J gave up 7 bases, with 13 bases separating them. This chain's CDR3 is CASSIDSYTPNSPLHF. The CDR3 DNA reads TGTGCCAGTAGTATAGACAGCTACACACCCAATTCACCCCTCCACTTT.

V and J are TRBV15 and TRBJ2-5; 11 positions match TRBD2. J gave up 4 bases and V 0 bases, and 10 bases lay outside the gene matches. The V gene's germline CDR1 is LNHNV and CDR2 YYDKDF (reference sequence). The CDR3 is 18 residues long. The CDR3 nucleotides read TGTGCCACCAGCAGAGATCTTCCCGGCCTAGCGGGAGGAGAGACCCAGTACTTC. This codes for CATSRDLPGLAGGETQYF.

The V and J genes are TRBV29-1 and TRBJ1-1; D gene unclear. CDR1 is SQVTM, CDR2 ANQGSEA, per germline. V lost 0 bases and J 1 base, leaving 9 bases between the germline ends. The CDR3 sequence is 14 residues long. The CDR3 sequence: CSVEEGSGNTEAFF. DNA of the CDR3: TGCAGCGTTGAAGAAGGGTCAGGGAACACTGAAGCTTTCTTT.

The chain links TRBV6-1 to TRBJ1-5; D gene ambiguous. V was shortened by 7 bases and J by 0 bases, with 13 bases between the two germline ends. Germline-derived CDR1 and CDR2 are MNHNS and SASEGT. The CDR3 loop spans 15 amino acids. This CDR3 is CASIQDSYSNQPQHF. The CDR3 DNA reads TGTGCCAGCATCCAGGATAGTTATAGCAATCAGCCCCAGCATTTT.

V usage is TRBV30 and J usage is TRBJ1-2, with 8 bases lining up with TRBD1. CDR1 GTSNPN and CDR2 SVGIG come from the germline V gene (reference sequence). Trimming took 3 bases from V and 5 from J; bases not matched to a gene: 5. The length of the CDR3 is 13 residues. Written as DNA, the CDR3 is TGTGCCTGGAGGGGTCGGACAGGGTATGGCTACACCTTC. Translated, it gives CAWRGRTGYGYTF.

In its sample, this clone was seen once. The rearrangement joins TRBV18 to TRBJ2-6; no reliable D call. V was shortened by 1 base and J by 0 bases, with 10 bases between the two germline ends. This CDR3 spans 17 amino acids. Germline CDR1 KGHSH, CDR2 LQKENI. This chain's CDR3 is CASSPQVVYSGANVLTF. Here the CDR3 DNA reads TGTGCCAGCTCACCACAGGTAGTATACTCTGGGGCCAACGTCCTGACTTTC.

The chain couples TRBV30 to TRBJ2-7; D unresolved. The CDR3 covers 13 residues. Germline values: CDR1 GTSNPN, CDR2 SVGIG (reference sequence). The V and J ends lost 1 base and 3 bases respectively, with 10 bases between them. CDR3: CAWSGQKNYEQYF. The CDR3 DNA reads TGTGCCTGGAGTGGGCAGAAAAACTACGAGCAGTACTTC.

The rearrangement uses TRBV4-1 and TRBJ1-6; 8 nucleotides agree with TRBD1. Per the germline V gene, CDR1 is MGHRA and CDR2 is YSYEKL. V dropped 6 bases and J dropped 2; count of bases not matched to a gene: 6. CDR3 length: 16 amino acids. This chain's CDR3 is CASRPEDRAYNSPLHF. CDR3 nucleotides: TGCGCCAGCAGACCTGAGGACAGGGCCTATAATTCACCCCTCCACTTT.

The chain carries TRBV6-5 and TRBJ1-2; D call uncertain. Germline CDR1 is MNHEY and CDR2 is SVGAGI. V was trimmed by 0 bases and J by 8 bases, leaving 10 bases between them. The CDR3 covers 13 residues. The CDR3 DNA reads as TGTGCCAGCAGTTACTCCGGGTCCAAAGGCTACACCTTC. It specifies CASSYSGSKGYTF.

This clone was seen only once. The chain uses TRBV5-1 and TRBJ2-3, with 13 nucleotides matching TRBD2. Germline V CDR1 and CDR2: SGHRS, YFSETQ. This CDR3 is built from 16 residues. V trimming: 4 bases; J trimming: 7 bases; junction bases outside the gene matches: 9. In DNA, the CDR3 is TGCGCCAGCAGCGGAGGACTAGCGGGGGTGGGAAATACGCAGTATTTT. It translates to CASSGGLAGVGNTQYF.

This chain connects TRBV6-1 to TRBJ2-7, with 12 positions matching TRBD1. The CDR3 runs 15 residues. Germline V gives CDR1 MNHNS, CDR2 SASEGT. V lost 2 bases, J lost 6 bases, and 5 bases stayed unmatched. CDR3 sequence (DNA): TGTGCCAGCAGTGAACTAGGGACAGGGGGCGTCGAGCAGTACTTC. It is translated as CASSELGTGGVEQYF.

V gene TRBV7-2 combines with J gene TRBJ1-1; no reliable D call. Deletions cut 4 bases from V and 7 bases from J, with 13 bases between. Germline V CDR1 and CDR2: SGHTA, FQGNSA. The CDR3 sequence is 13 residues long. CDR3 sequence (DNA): TGTGCCAGCAGCTCCCGTGGCGGATATGAAGCTTTCTTT. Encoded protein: CASSSRGGYEAFF.

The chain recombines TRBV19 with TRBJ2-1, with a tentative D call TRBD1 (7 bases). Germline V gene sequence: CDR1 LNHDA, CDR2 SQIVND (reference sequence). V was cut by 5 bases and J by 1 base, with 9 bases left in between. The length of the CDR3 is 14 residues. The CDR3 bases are TGTGCCAGTAGTTCAGGGGGGTCCTACAATGAGCAGTTCTTC. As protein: CASSSGGSYNEQFF.

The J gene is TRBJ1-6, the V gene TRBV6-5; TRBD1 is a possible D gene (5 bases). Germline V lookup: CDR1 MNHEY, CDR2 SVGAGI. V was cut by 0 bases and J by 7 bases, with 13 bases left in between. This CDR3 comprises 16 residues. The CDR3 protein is CASSYSTAGWNSPLHF. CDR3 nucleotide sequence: TGTGCCAGCAGTTACTCGACAGCGGGCTGGAATTCACCCCTCCACTTT.

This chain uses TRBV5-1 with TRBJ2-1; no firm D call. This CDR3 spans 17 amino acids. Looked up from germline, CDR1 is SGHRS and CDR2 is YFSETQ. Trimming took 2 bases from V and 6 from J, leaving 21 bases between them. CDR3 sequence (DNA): TGCGCCAGCAGCTTTGGATCCACGGGCGTTGGGTCCAATGAGCAGTTCTTC. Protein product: CASSFGSTGVGSNEQFF.

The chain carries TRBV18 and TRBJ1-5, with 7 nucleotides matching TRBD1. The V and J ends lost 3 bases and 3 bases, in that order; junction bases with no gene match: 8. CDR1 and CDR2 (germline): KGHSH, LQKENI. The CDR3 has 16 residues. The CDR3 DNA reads TGTGCCAGCTCACCCTCCGGGACAGATACCAATCAGCCCCAGCATTTT. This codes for CASSPSGTDTNQPQHF.

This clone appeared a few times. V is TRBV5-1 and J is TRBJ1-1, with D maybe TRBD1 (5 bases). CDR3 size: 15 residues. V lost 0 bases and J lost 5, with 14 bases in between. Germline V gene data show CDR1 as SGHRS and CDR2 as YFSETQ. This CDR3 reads CASSLERPGGTEAFF. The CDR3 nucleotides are TGCGCCAGCAGCTTGGAACGCCCCGGGGGGACTGAAGCTTTCTTT.

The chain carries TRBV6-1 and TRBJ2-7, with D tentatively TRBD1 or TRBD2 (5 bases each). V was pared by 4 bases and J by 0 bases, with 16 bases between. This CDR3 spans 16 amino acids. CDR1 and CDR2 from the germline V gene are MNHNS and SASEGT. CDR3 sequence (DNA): TGTGCCAGCAGTGTTACAGGTCGTGGGAGCTCCTACGAGCAGTACTTC. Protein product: CASSVTGRGSSYEQYF.

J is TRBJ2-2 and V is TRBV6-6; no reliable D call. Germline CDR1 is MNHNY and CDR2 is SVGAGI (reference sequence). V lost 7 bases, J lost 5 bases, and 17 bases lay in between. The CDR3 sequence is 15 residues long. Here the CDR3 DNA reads TGTGCCAGCACCCCCGGTAAGGGATTTACCGGGGAGCTGTTTTTT. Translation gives CASTPGKGFTGELFF.

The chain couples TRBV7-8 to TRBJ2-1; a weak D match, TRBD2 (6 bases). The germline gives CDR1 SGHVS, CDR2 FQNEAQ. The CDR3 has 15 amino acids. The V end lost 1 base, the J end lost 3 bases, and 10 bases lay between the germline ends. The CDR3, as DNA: TGTGCCAGCAGCTTAGTGGGGGGAATCTACAATGAGCAGTTCTTC. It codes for CASSLVGGIYNEQFF.

The CDR3 sequence is CASSQEGGVNTGELFF. The CDR3 DNA follows: TGCGCCAGCAGCCAAGAGGGAGGGGTTAACACCGGGGAGCTGTTTTTT. This rearrangement joins TRBV4-3 to TRBJ2-2, with 7 bases matching TRBD2. V dropped 0 bases and J dropped 2; count of bases not matched to a gene: 3. The CDR3 extends over 16 amino acids. Germline V CDR1 and CDR2: LGHNA, YSLEER.

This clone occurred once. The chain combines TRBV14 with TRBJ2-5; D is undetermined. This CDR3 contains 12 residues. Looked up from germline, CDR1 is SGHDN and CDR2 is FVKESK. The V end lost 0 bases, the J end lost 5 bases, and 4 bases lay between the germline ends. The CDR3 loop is CASSQEFETQYF. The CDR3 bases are TGTGCCAGCAGCCAAGAATTTGAGACCCAGTACTTC.

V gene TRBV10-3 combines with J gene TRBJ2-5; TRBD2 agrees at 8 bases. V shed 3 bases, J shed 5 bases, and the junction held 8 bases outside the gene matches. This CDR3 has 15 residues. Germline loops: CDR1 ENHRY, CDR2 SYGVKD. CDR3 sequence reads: CAISDLRGGHETQYF. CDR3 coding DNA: TGTGCCATCAGTGACCTCCGGGGGGGCCATGAGACCCAGTACTTC.

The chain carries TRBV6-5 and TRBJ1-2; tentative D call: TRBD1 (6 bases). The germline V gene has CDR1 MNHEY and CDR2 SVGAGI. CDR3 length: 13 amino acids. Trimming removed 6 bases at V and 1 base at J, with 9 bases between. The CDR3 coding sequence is TGTGCCAGCAGACCAGGGGTTAACTATGGCTACACCTTC. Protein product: CASRPGVNYGYTF.

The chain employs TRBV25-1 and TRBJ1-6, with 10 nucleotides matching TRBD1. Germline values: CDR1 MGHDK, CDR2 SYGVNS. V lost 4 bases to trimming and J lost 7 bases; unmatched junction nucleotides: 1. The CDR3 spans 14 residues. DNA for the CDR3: TGTGCCAGCAGTGTGGGACAGGGGAATTCACCCCTCCACTTT. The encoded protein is CASSVGQGNSPLHF.

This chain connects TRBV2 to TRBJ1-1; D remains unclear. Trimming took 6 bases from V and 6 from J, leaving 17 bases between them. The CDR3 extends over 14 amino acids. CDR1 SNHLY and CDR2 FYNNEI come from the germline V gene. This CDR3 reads CASSWVSLNSEAFF. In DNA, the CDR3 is TGTGCCAGCAGCTGGGTAAGCCTAAACTCTGAAGCTTTCTTT.

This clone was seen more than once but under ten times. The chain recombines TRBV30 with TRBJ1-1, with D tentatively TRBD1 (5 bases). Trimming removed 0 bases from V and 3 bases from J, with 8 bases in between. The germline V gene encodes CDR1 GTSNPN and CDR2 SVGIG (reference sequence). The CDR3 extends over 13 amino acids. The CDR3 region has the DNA TGTGCCTGGAGTGTATGGGGGGACACTGAAGCTTTCTTT. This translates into CAWSVWGDTEAFF.